Shown below are 2 T cell receptor beta chains from a single sample sequenced in a study of shared clonotypes between healthy human individuals. Profiled with immunoSEQ multiplex PCR; TCRdb holds only in-frame clones, not every one. The table shows nearly 500,000 clones, with less than 80% occurring only once. The sample was PBMCs. Receptors were obtained from a woman between 35 and 50 years old in good health. Some clones in this sample may be carry-over from other donors' samples.

V gene TRBV6-1 combines with J gene TRBJ2-3; TRBD2 aligns across 8 bases. The length of the CDR3 is 16 residues. V lost 3 bases to trimming and J lost 1 base; unmatched junction nucleotides: 6. Per germline, CDR1 MNHNS and CDR2 SASEGT. This chain's CDR3 is CASSDNGRAGTDTQYF. As DNA, the CDR3 is TGTGCCAGCAGTGATAACGGGAGGGCTGGCACAGATACGCAGTATTTT.

The V gene is TRBV9, the J gene TRBJ2-2; 8 nucleotides agree with TRBD2. The CDR3 spans 16 residues. With 3 bases clipped from V and 2 bases from J, the junction kept 6 bases outside the gene matches. Germline assignment: CDR1 SGDLS and CDR2 YYNGEE. The chain's CDR3 is CASSAGGDPNTGELFF. CDR3 in DNA: TGTGCCAGCAGCGCGGGAGGGGACCCAAACACCGGGGAGCTGTTTTTT.